This is a list of T cell receptor beta chains from one sample in a study of T cell repertoires in ileal Crohn's disease. The method was immunoSEQ multiplex PCR; TCRdb's version includes in-frame clones alone and lacks a portion of them. The repertoire holds 5,000 or so clones, with 70% to 85% as singletons. Input material: ileal tissue. Source of these receptors: an adult with Crohn's disease. Each CDR3 is given with its conserved first and last residue. D genes are given only for firm matches. The size field is filled for only some rows; it gives once, few, many or a size class.

V: TRBV6-1; D: .; size: .; J: TRBJ1-2; CDR3: CAGGAYGYTF; DNA: TGTGCCGGAGGGGCCTATGGCTACACCTTC
V: TRBV6-6; D: TRBD2; size: .; J: TRBJ2-7; CDR3: CASSLERGSYEQYF; DNA: TGTGCCAGCAGTCTCGAGCGGGGCTCCTACGAGCAGTACTTC
V: TRBV11-2; D: .; size: .; J: TRBJ2-7; CDR3: CASGGDGAYEQYF; DNA: TGTGCCAGTGGAGGGGACGGAGCCTACGAGCAGTACTTC
V: TRBV7-9; D: TRBD1; size: .; J: TRBJ1-2; CDR3: CASSLDRGDNTF; DNA: TGTGCCAGCAGCCTCGACAGGGGGGACAACACCTTC
V: TRBV29-1; D: .; size: .; J: TRBJ1-1; CDR3: CSVERAVNTEAFF; DNA: TGCAGCGTTGAGAGGGCGGTGAACACTGAAGCTTTCTTT
V: TRBV5-1; D: TRBD2; size: .; J: TRBJ2-7; CDR3: CASNEGGSYEQYF; DNA: TGCGCCAGCAATGAAGGCGGGAGCTACGAGCAGTACTTC
V: TRBV5-5; D: TRBD1; size: .; J: TRBJ1-2; CDR3: CASSPDRANYGYTF; DNA: TGTGCCAGCAGCCCGGACAGGGCGAACTATGGCTACACCTTC
V: TRBV11-2; D: .; size: .; J: TRBJ1-1; CDR3: CASSIGAGEAFF; DNA: TGTGCCAGCAGCATAGGGGCGGGTGAAGCTTTCTTT
V: TRBV10-3; D: TRBD1; size: few; J: TRBJ1-2; CDR3: CAIKGTVEDGYTF; DNA: TGTGCCATCAAAGGGACAGTAGAGGATGGCTACACCTTC
V: TRBV19; D: TRBD1; size: .; J: TRBJ1-5; CDR3: CASSIDSGGRTGLVNQPQHF; DNA: TGTGCCAGTAGTATAGATTCCGGGGGACGGACAGGGCTCGTCAATCAGCCCCAGCATTTT
V: TRBV6-5; D: .; size: .; J: TRBJ1-2; CDR3: CASSPSGTPGYTF; DNA: TGTGCCAGCAGCCCCTCCGGGACACCTGGCTACACCTTC
V: TRBV2; D: .; size: .; J: TRBJ1-2; CDR3: CASSERGGSNYGYTF; DNA: TGTGCCAGCAGTGAACGGGGGGGTAGTAACTATGGCTACACCTTC
V: TRBV10-3; D: TRBD1; size: .; J: TRBJ2-7; CDR3: CAITKTGSSYEQYF; DNA: TGTGCCATCACTAAGACAGGGTCCTCCTACGAGCAGTACTTC
V: TRBV18; D: TRBD1; size: .; J: TRBJ1-3; CDR3: CASSRGAAGNTIYF; DNA: TGTGCCAGCTCCAGGGGGGCTGCTGGAAACACCATATATTTT
V: TRBV10-2; D: TRBD2; size: .; J: TRBJ2-1; CDR3: CASSQPGLAFYNEQFF; DNA: TGCGCCAGCAGTCAACCGGGACTAGCTTTCTACAATGAGCAGTTCTTC
V: TRBV19; D: TRBD1; size: .; J: TRBJ2-3; CDR3: CASSGTGTDTQYF; DNA: TGTGCCAGTAGTGGGACAGGCACAGATACGCAGTATTTT
V: TRBV10-3; D: .; size: .; J: TRBJ2-3; CDR3: CAISEAPDTQYF; DNA: TGTGCCATCAGTGAAGCCCCAGATACGCAGTATTTT
V: TRBV4-1; D: TRBD1; size: .; J: TRBJ1-2; CDR3: CASSQIAQGASYGYTF; DNA: TGCGCCAGCAGCCAAATTGCCCAGGGGGCGAGCTATGGCTACACCTTC
V: TRBV11-2; D: .; size: .; J: TRBJ1-2; CDR3: CASSLDVGGYTF; DNA: TGTGCCAGCAGCTTAGATGTCGGGGGCTACACCTTC
V: TRBV10-2; D: .; size: .; J: TRBJ2-2; CDR3: CASSVPTGELFF; DNA: TGCGCCAGCAGTGTTCCAACCGGGGAGCTGTTTTTT
V: TRBV5-8; D: TRBD1; size: .; J: TRBJ1-1; CDR3: CASKGQGVFTEAFF; DNA: TGTGCCAGCAAGGGGCAGGGGGTATTTACTGAAGCTTTCTTT
V: TRBV18; D: .; size: .; J: TRBJ2-7; CDR3: CASSPPTDLGRKYF; DNA: TGTGCCAGCTCACCACCGACGGACCTTGGGAGGAAGTACTTC
V: TRBV27; D: TRBD2; size: .; J: TRBJ2-3; CDR3: CASNQLATSTDTQYF; DNA: TGTGCCAGCAACCAACTAGCGACTAGCACAGATACGCAGTATTTT
V: TRBV9; D: .; size: .; J: TRBJ1-3; CDR3: CASSVPKDSVSSGNTIYF; DNA: TGTGCCAGCAGCGTACCAAAGGACAGCGTCTCCTCTGGAAACACCATATATTTT
V: TRBV9; D: TRBD2; size: .; J: TRBJ2-5; CDR3: CASSVGSGGARIGETQYF; DNA: TGTGCCAGCAGCGTAGGGAGCGGGGGGGCCAGGATAGGAGAGACCCAGTACTTC
V: TRBV7-6; D: TRBD2; size: .; J: TRBJ2-5; CDR3: CASSGTSVETQYF; DNA: TGTGCCAGCAGCGGGACTAGCGTGGAGACCCAGTACTTC
V: TRBV18; D: .; size: .; J: TRBJ2-7; CDR3: CASSVDRTYEQYF; DNA: TGTGCCAGCTCAGTCGACAGGACCTACGAGCAGTACTTC
V: TRBV6-5; D: TRBD1; size: few; J: TRBJ2-7; CDR3: CASSYSTRDRTEQYF; DNA: TGTGCCAGCAGTTACTCGACGAGGGACAGAACCGAGCAGTACTTC